This T cell receptor (beta chain) was sequenced during a study of cytomegalovirus exposure and HLA in healthy donors. Study-level findings and limits: Most TCR sequences showed up rarely, but some public TCRs showed up in many donors. Researchers counted roughly 160 TCR beta chains as cytomegalovirus-associated.

CDR1 and CDR2 from the germline V gene are LGHNT and FRNRAP. This CDR3 spans 14 amino acids. Trimming removed 0 bases from V and 8 bases from J; junction bases left unmatched: 4. Of note for this clone: Its matching antigen is unknown.

PCR was performed using 60 Vbeta and 13 Jbeta primers. The method was immunoSEQ multiplex PCR; TCRdb's version includes in-frame clones alone and lacks a portion of them. The table includes 200,000 or so clones, 80% to 85% detected once. Sequencing was done on a sample of PBMCs. The chain employs TRBV12-5 and TRBJ2-1; 7 bases align to TRBD2. The source is a woman younger than 35 in good health and CMV-seropositive. CDR3 nucleotides: TGTGCTAGTGGTTTGGTAGCGGGGATAGATGAGCAGTTCTTC. This codes for CASGLVAGIDEQFF.